A selection of T cell receptor beta chains follows, all from one sample in a study of response to subunit inactivated influenza vaccine. TCRdb re-called the RT-PCR reads through MiXCR, storing one row per CDR3 protein. In the table there are under 850,000 distinct CDR3 sequences, around 20% of which are singletons. The starting material was PBMCs from blood, obtained around 5 days after vaccination. Receptors were obtained from a man aged 45-65 years who received an inactivated influenza vaccine. Each CDR3 is given with its conserved first and last residue. Fields, in order: V gene, J gene, clone size, CDR3 protein. Some rows have no size entry. The others give once, few or many, or a class for an expanded clone.

v_gene: TRBV20-1; j_gene: TRBJ2-1; abundance: many; CDR3aa: CSAKRGGPYNEQFF
v_gene: TRBV5-1; j_gene: TRBJ2-1; abundance: NA; CDR3aa: CASSSGLVGHEQFF
v_gene: TRBV7-2; j_gene: TRBJ2-3; abundance: few; CDR3aa: CASRERGPSTDTQYF
v_gene: TRBV12-3/TRBV12-4; j_gene: TRBJ2-3; abundance: few; CDR3aa: CASSSLGLAGGTQYF
v_gene: TRBV11-2; j_gene: TRBJ2-7; abundance: few; CDR3aa: CASSRDPSYEQYF
v_gene: TRBV4-2; j_gene: TRBJ2-5; abundance: few; CDR3aa: CASSQEGGNEMETQYF
v_gene: TRBV6-1; j_gene: TRBJ2-3; abundance: NA; CDR3aa: CASSSQTTSGDTQYF
v_gene: TRBV7-8; j_gene: TRBJ2-1; abundance: few; CDR3aa: CASSTGGYEQFF
v_gene: TRBV20-1; j_gene: TRBJ2-7; abundance: NA; CDR3aa: CSASRDSNEQYF
v_gene: TRBV4-2; j_gene: TRBJ2-1; abundance: few; CDR3aa: CASSQGGQGLEQFF
v_gene: TRBV10-2; j_gene: TRBJ1-6; abundance: NA; CDR3aa: CASSEVGGGDSPLHF
v_gene: TRBV6-1; j_gene: TRBJ1-1; abundance: few; CDR3aa: CASSDPGQGITEAFF
v_gene: TRBV5-1; j_gene: TRBJ2-1; abundance: NA; CDR3aa: CASSLSGRAGDEQFF
v_gene: TRBV29-1; j_gene: TRBJ1-2; abundance: few; CDR3aa: CSVRGAQSDGYTF
v_gene: TRBV7-9; j_gene: TRBJ2-3; abundance: NA; CDR3aa: CASSFGTATDTQYF
v_gene: TRBV10-3; j_gene: TRBJ2-5; abundance: few; CDR3aa: CAIRDRGETQYF
v_gene: TRBV9; j_gene: TRBJ2-1; abundance: NA; CDR3aa: CASKKAGSSYEQFF
v_gene: TRBV6-2/TRBV6-3; j_gene: TRBJ2-7; abundance: NA; CDR3aa: CASRQWLAGDEQYF
v_gene: TRBV4-3; j_gene: TRBJ2-1; abundance: few; CDR3aa: CASSQDTSGGAWNEQFF
v_gene: TRBV4-2; j_gene: TRBJ2-7; abundance: few; CDR3aa: CASSQVSSGATYEQYF
v_gene: TRBV4-3; j_gene: TRBJ2-1; abundance: few; CDR3aa: CASSLTTSGGYNEQFF
v_gene: TRBV6-1; j_gene: TRBJ1-3; abundance: few; CDR3aa: CASSEGPNSGNTIYF
v_gene: TRBV28; j_gene: TRBJ2-3; abundance: NA; CDR3aa: CASSFDRDRGNTDTQYF
v_gene: TRBV5-1; j_gene: TRBJ2-2; abundance: few; CDR3aa: CASSLSTSSSLGELFF
v_gene: TRBV20-1; j_gene: TRBJ1-2; abundance: few; CDR3aa: CSGTGGQGNYGYTF
v_gene: TRBV29-1; j_gene: TRBJ2-5; abundance: many; CDR3aa: CSVEYRDRVLETQYF
v_gene: TRBV24-1; j_gene: TRBJ2-1; abundance: NA; CDR3aa: CATSDTGVVSNEQFF
v_gene: TRBV10-3; j_gene: TRBJ1-2; abundance: few; CDR3aa: CAISERQTEYGYTF
v_gene: TRBV28; j_gene: TRBJ2-7; abundance: many; CDR3aa: CASSLILAGGYEQYF
v_gene: TRBV5-6; j_gene: TRBJ2-1; abundance: many; CDR3aa: CASSLAVDNRQFF
v_gene: TRBV7-8; j_gene: TRBJ1-5; abundance: NA; CDR3aa: CASSLNRDRARRKPQHF
v_gene: TRBV18; j_gene: TRBJ2-2; abundance: few; CDR3aa: CASSPNVGQNTGELFF
v_gene: TRBV20-1; j_gene: TRBJ1-4; abundance: few; CDR3aa: CSAAGTDNEKLFF
v_gene: TRBV29-1; j_gene: TRBJ2-1; abundance: many; CDR3aa: CSVVPERLAVFRSSYNEQFF
v_gene: TRBV20-1; j_gene: TRBJ2-1; abundance: many; CDR3aa: CSAPDRSSYNEQFF